Listed here are 19 T cell receptor beta chains from one sample, sequenced in a study of cytomegalovirus exposure and HLA in healthy donors. 13 Jbeta primers and 60 Vbeta primers were used for the PCR. Sequencing was performed with immunoSEQ multiplex PCR; in TCRdb, only in-frame clones are kept and a portion is missing. This table holds about 200,000 clones, around 82% found once. Sequenced sample: PBMCs. These receptors originate from a woman aged 25 to 45 in good health and CMV-seropositive.

J is TRBJ2-1 and V is TRBV5-1; TRBD1 matches 7 bases. There are 15 residues in the CDR3. V lost 0 bases to trimming and J lost 9 bases; unmatched junction nucleotides: 9. CDR1 and CDR2 from the germline V gene are SGHRS and YFSETQ. The CDR3 DNA reads as TGCGCCAGCAGCTTGGCCCTTATACAGGGGACTGAGCAGTTCTTC. Amino acid sequence: CASSLALIQGTEQFF.

The rearrangement uses TRBV18 and TRBJ2-3; D is possibly TRBD1 (6 bases). The CDR3 runs 16 residues. Trimming stripped 3 bases from V and 0 bases from J, with 13 bases between. From germline, CDR1 is KGHSH and CDR2 LQKENI. The CDR3: CASSPRQVFSTDTQYF. The CDR3 nucleotides read TGTGCCAGCTCACCGAGACAGGTCTTTAGCACAGATACGCAGTATTTT.

This clone appeared once. The V gene is TRBV11-2, the J gene TRBJ2-6, with 9 bases matching TRBD1. Germline V gene lookup returns CDR1 SGHAT and CDR2 FQNNGV. The ends lost 3 bases at V and 0 bases at J; junction bases unmatched: 6. The CDR3 length is 18 residues. DNA for the CDR3: TGTGCCAGCAGCTTTTACAGGGGGCTGAACTCTGGGGCCAACGTCCTGACTTTC. It specifies CASSFYRGLNSGANVLTF.

This clone was recorded a few times. The chain recombines TRBV5-8 with TRBJ2-7; 7 bases are a match to TRBD2. The germline CDR1 and CDR2 sequences are SGHTS and YDEGEE. Trimming removed 4 bases from V and 3 bases from J; junction bases left unmatched: 1. This CDR3 region has 12 residues. CDR3 DNA: TGTGCCAGCAGCGGGGAGGGCTACGAGCAGTACTTC. This gives the protein CASSGEGYEQYF.

This clone occurred a few times. The chain joins TRBV5-1 to TRBJ2-5, with D perhaps TRBD2 (6 bases). Trimming took off 3 bases at V and 5 bases at J, with 17 bases between the two ends. There are 15 residues in the CDR3. The germline CDR1 and CDR2 sequences are SGHRS and YFSETQ. The CDR3: CASSSSVAEGETQYF. CDR3 nucleotide sequence: TGCGCCAGCAGCTCCTCCGTAGCGGAGGGGGAGACCCAGTACTTC.

The chain employs TRBV11-2 and TRBJ2-5; a weak D match, TRBD2 (7 bases). Trimming shortened V by 8 bases and J by 5 bases, and 15 bases separated the two germline ends. CDR1 is SGHAT and CDR2 is FQNNGV in the germline V gene. The CDR3 runs to 13 residues. CDR3 nucleotides: TGTGCCAGCTCCAGAGGGGGAGGGGAGACCCAGTACTTC. This codes for CASSRGGGETQYF. Full variable domain (missing parts from reference TRBV11-2 and TRBJ2-5): EAGVAQSPRYKIIEKRQSVAFWCNPISGHATLYWYQQILGQGPKLLIQFQNNGVVDDSQLPKDRFSAERLKGVDSTLKIQPAKLEDSAVYLCASSRGGGETQYFGPGTRLLVL.

The genes are TRBV29-1 and TRBJ1-6; 7 bases align to TRBD1. The CDR3 is 13 residues long. Germline V gives CDR1 SQVTM, CDR2 ANQGSEA. V shed 6 bases, J shed 7 bases, and the junction held 6 bases outside the gene matches. The CDR3 DNA is TGCAGCGTCATGACAGGGAGAAATTCACCCCTCCACTTT. Translation gives CSVMTGRNSPLHF.

V gene TRBV9 combines with J gene TRBJ1-2, with D possibly being TRBD1 (6 bases). Germline lookup yields CDR1 SGDLS and CDR2 YYNGEE. CDR3 length: 16 residues. V dropped 3 bases and J dropped 3 bases, with 18 bases sitting between them. CDR3 protein: CASSAQGMGAHYGYTF. CDR3 nucleotide sequence: TGTGCCAGCAGCGCCCAGGGGATGGGAGCCCACTATGGCTACACCTTC.

The J gene is TRBJ2-7, the V gene TRBV7-9; TRBD1 agrees at 10 bases. The CDR3 is made up of 16 amino acids. J lost 2 bases, V lost 4 bases, and 8 bases had no gene match. Germline CDR1 reads SEHNR; CDR2 reads FQNEAQ (reference sequence). This CDR3 reads CASSSNRDRGTYEQYF. CDR3 nucleotides: TGTGCCAGCAGCTCCAATAGGGACAGGGGTACCTACGAGCAGTACTTC.

J is TRBJ1-1 and V is TRBV11-1; 7 positions match TRBD1. The CDR3 has 12 residues. Germline loops: CDR1 SGHAT, CDR2 FQDESV (reference sequence). Trimming cost V 3 bases and J 9 bases; bases outside gene matches: 4. In nucleotides, the CDR3 is TGTGCCAGCAGCTTCAGACAGGGCCAAGCTTTCTTT. This encodes CASSFRQGQAFF.

This clone has just a few counts. The rearrangement links TRBV5-4 to TRBJ2-5; no definite D call. This CDR3 region has 15 residues. V lost 0 bases, J lost 1 base, and 10 bases lay in between. The germline V gene encodes CDR1 SGHNT and CDR2 YYREEE (reference sequence). CDR3 region: CASSLVPTLQETQYF. CDR3 nucleotides: TGTGCCAGCAGCTTGGTACCCACTCTCCAAGAGACCCAGTACTTC.

The chain joins TRBV2 to TRBJ1-1, with TRBD1 identical over 7 bases. J lost 0 bases, V lost 9 bases, and 7 bases had no gene match. This CDR3 has 14 residues. Germline V lookup: CDR1 SNHLY, CDR2 FYNNEI. The CDR3 loop reads CARWDRIMNTEAFF. CDR3 nucleotides: TGTGCCAGATGGGACAGAATCATGAACACTGAAGCTTTCTTT.

The chain employs TRBV4-1 and TRBJ2-7; the match to TRBD2 covers 10 bases. The germline V gene encodes CDR1 MGHRA and CDR2 YSYEKL. Trimming took 1 base from V and 6 from J; bases not matched to a gene: 6. This CDR3 is 15 amino acids long. The chain's CDR3 is CASSQGASGRGEQYF. In nucleotides, the CDR3 is TGCGCCAGCAGCCAAGGGGCTAGCGGGAGAGGCGAGCAGTACTTC.

The chain uses TRBV30 and TRBJ2-5; the match to TRBD2 covers 15 bases. CDR1 and CDR2 (germline): GTSNPN, SVGIG (reference sequence). This CDR3 region has 14 residues. V lost 7 bases and J lost 4; bases outside the gene matches: 4. As DNA, the CDR3 is TGTGCCTCCTGGACTAGCGGGAGGGGAGAGACCCAGTACTTC. This encodes CASWTSGRGETQYF. The full variable domain, with the rest looked up from reference TRBV30 and TRBJ2-5, is SQTIHQWPATLVQPVGSPLSLECTVEGTSNPNLYWYRQAAGRGLQLLFYSVGIGQISSEVPQNLSASRPQDRQFILSSKKLLLSDSGFYLCASWTSGRGETQYFGPGTRLLVL.

This clone was counted between two and nine times. The chain uses TRBV6-1 and TRBJ2-5; 13 bases align to TRBD2. V shed 6 bases, J shed 8 bases, and the junction held 9 bases outside the gene matches. Germline V gives CDR1 MNHNS, CDR2 SASEGT. This CDR3 is 15 amino acids long. The CDR3 bases are TGTGCCAGCAGAAGACTAGCGGGGGGCGAAAGAACCCAGTACTTC. The encoded protein is CASRRLAGGERTQYF.

This chain uses TRBV6-1 with TRBJ1-2; D is unclear. The CDR3 runs to 13 residues. Germline loops: CDR1 MNHNS, CDR2 SASEGT. V lost 1 base to trimming and J lost 4 bases, with 7 bases between them. The CDR3, as DNA: TGTGCCAGCAGTGAAGGAGGCTTCTATGGCTACACCTTC. Translation gives CASSEGGFYGYTF.

V is TRBV6-1 and J is TRBJ2-3, with D possibly matching TRBD1 (5 bases). Germline CDR1 and CDR2: MNHNS and SASEGT. This CDR3 region has 15 residues. Deletions cut 4 bases from V and 0 bases from J, with 11 bases between. This CDR3 is CASSAVAGSTDTQYF. DNA for the CDR3: TGTGCCAGCAGTGCCGTGGCAGGGAGCACAGATACGCAGTATTTT.

The chain joins TRBV28 to TRBJ1-5; D may be TRBD1 (5 bases). CDR3 length equals 17 residues. The V end was cut by 5 bases, the J end by 1 base, with 18 bases between. Looked up from germline, CDR1 is MDHEN and CDR2 is SYDVKM. The CDR3 loop reads CASSAFLGAGSNQPQHF. In DNA form, the CDR3 reads TGTGCCAGCAGTGCCTTCCTTGGGGCTGGAAGCAATCAGCCCCAGCATTTT.

This clone was detected only a few times. The gene calls are TRBV4-1 and TRBJ2-7; D gene ambiguous. The germline V gene encodes CDR1 MGHRA and CDR2 YSYEKL. The CDR3 is made up of 13 amino acids. V lost 4 bases, J lost 4 bases, and 11 bases lay in between. Written as DNA, the CDR3 is TGCGCCAGCAGCCGAACTGCCGGGTACGAGCAGTACTTC. Its translation: CASSRTAGYEQYF.